The next 29 T cell receptor beta chains were all read from a single sample in a study of cytomegalovirus exposure and HLA in healthy donors (dated by TCRdb to the late 2010s). Library construction relied on the immunoSEQ multiplex PCR assay. For the multiplex PCR, a mixture combining 60 forward primers for TCR Vbeta segments and 13 reverse primers for TCR Jbeta segments was used. TCRdb took over this immuneACCESS table, retaining in-frame rearrangements with V and J assigned. Such tables are incomplete; in checked studies, under half of the missing clones stem from an unresolved V gene, and the remainder is unexplained. The sample's table lists a count of about 190,000 clones. Together, the top ten hold approximately 6.5% of the sample. Sample: PBMCs. These receptors were taken from a man aged 25 to 40 in good health and CMV-seronegative.

V gene TRBV9 combines with J gene TRBJ1-4, with 9 bases aligning to TRBD1. Germline assignment: CDR1 SGDLS and CDR2 YYNGEE. J gave up 2 bases and V 3 bases, and 8 bases lay outside the gene matches. The CDR3 has 17 amino acids. In DNA, the CDR3 is TGTGCCAGCAGCGGCCAGGACAGGGGCTTCACTAATGAAAAACTGTTTTTT. Amino acids: CASSGQDRGFTNEKLFF.

CDR3 loop: CASGGKDRDDGYTF. The CDR3 nucleotides read TGTGCTAGTGGTGGTAAGGACAGGGACGATGGCTACACCTTC. The chain is built from TRBV12-5 and TRBJ1-2; 8 bases agree with TRBD1. Germline V gene sequence: CDR1 LGHNT, CDR2 FRNRAP. The CDR3 is 14 amino acids. V gave up 5 bases and J gave up 6 bases; unmatched junction bases: 8.

The chain combines TRBV9 with TRBJ1-3; the match to TRBD1 covers 10 bases. The CDR3 consists of 18 residues. V gave up 4 bases and J gave up 1 base; unmatched junction bases: 11. The V gene's germline CDR1 is SGDLS and CDR2 YYNGEE. The CDR3, as DNA: TGTGCCAGCAGCCTTAGGGGACAGGGGTCAAGTTCTGGAAACACCATATATTTT. Translation: CASSLRGQGSSSGNTIYF.

The chain employs TRBV27 and TRBJ2-1; 8 bases align to TRBD2. The V segment lost 6 bases and the J segment 7 bases; nucleotides outside the gene matches: 5. The CDR3 consists of 13 residues. Per germline, CDR1 MNHEY and CDR2 SMNVEV (reference sequence). The CDR3 is CASRAGGLNEQFF. For the CDR3, the DNA is TGTGCCAGCAGGGCGGGGGGATTGAATGAGCAGTTCTTC.

The chain employs TRBV5-1 and TRBJ2-1; 10 bases line up with TRBD2. The CDR3 length is 16 residues. The V gene end was trimmed by 1 base and the J gene end by 4 bases; junction bases not matched to a gene: 5. Looked up from germline, CDR1 is SGHRS and CDR2 is YFSETQ. This CDR3 reads CASSLLAGGTYNEQFF. In DNA, the CDR3 is TGCGCCAGCAGCTTGTTAGCGGGGGGCACTTACAATGAGCAGTTCTTC.

V and J are TRBV28 and TRBJ2-3; 8 bases map to TRBD1. This CDR3 comprises 12 residues. Unmatched junction bases numbered 3, after V lost 9 bases and J lost 4 bases. Germline assignment: CDR1 MDHEN and CDR2 SYDVKM. CDR3: CASGQGPDTQYF. CDR3 sequence (DNA): TGTGCCAGTGGACAGGGCCCAGATACGCAGTATTTT. Supplemented by reference TRBV28 and TRBJ2-3, the full variable domain reads DVKVTQSSRYLVKRTGEKVFLECVQDMDHENMFWYRQDPGLGLRLIYFSYDVKMKEKGDIPEGYSVSREKKERFSLILESASTNQTSMYLCASGQGPDTQYFGPGTRLTVL.

The rearrangement uses TRBV5-1 and TRBJ2-3; 12 nucleotides match TRBD2. V lost 1 base and J lost 2; bases outside the gene matches: 5. The CDR3 has 17 amino acids. In germline, CDR1 is SGHRS, CDR2 YFSETQ. The CDR3 nucleotides read TGCGCCAGCAGCTTGACGACTAGCGGGAGTACCACAGATACGCAGTATTTT. Translation gives CASSLTTSGSTTDTQYF.

The chain couples TRBV5-1 to TRBJ2-1; D might be TRBD1 (6 bases). The germline CDR1 and CDR2 sequences are SGHRS and YFSETQ. V lost 4 bases to trimming and J lost 1 base, with 12 bases between them. The CDR3 spans 15 residues. The CDR3 DNA reads as TGCGCCAGCAGCACCCAGGGGAGATCCTACAATGAGCAGTTCTTC. Amino acids: CASSTQGRSYNEQFF.

V is TRBV18 and J is TRBJ2-4; possible D gene TRBD2, 6 bases. The CDR3 runs to 15 residues. From germline, CDR1 is KGHSH and CDR2 LQKENI. The V end was cut by 0 bases, the J end by 7 bases, with 13 bases between. The CDR3, as DNA: TGTGCCAGCTCACCACCGGTGGAGGGCCGGAACATTCAGTACTTC. As protein: CASSPPVEGRNIQYF.

The rearrangement uses TRBV27 and TRBJ2-5, with 13 bases fitting TRBD2. V shed 4 bases, J shed 7 bases, and the junction held 6 bases outside the gene matches. Germline CDR1 MNHEY, CDR2 SMNVEV (reference sequence). The CDR3 covers 15 residues. The CDR3 spells CASSSPRLAGGTQYF. CDR3 nucleotides: TGTGCCAGCAGTTCTCCTCGACTAGCGGGGGGGACCCAGTACTTC.

The rearrangement joins TRBV6-5 to TRBJ1-6; a weak D match, TRBD1 (5 bases). V lost 6 bases to trimming and J lost 10 bases, with 16 bases between them. Germline V lookup: CDR1 MNHEY, CDR2 SVGAGI. The CDR3 consists of 14 residues. Here the CDR3 DNA reads TGTGCCAGCAGCCGGGGACTTAGATTCTCACCCCTCCACTTT. It translates to CASSRGLRFSPLHF.

This sequence joins TRBV5-1 and TRBJ1-2; no firm D call. The CDR3 sequence is 11 residues long. The germline gives CDR1 SGHRS, CDR2 YFSETQ. The V and J ends lost 7 bases and 3 bases respectively, with 7 bases between them. As DNA, the CDR3 is TGCGCCAGCGGCAGTGACTATGGCTACACCTTC. Encoded protein: CASGSDYGYTF.

V gene TRBV11-2 combines with J gene TRBJ2-4, with 7 bases fitting TRBD1. CDR1 is SGHAT and CDR2 is FQNNGV in the germline V gene. The length of the CDR3 is 12 residues. Trimming took 2 bases from V and 8 from J; bases not matched to a gene: 0. The CDR3 protein is CASSLQGDIQYF. DNA of the CDR3: TGTGCCAGCAGCTTACAGGGGGACATTCAGTACTTC.

The J gene is TRBJ2-7, the V gene TRBV19; maybe TRBD2 (5 bases). The CDR3 covers 12 residues. With 5 bases removed from V and 5 bases from J, the gap between germline ends came to 10 bases. CDR1 is LNHDA and CDR2 is SQIVND in the germline V gene (reference sequence). CDR3 loop: CASSPGLHEQYF. CDR3 DNA: TGTGCCAGTAGTCCCGGACTTCACGAGCAGTACTTC. Variable domain in full (rest from reference TRBV19 and TRBJ2-7): DGGITQSPKYLFRKEGQNVTLSCEQNLNHDAMYWYRQDPGQGLRLIYYSQIVNDFQKGDIAEGYSVSREKKESFPLTVTSAQKNPTAFYLCASSPGLHEQYFGPGTRLTVT.

The chain combines TRBV5-1 with TRBJ2-1; weak D call: TRBD2 (6 bases). The CDR3 length is 15 residues. V shed 0 bases and J shed 1 base, with 8 bases lying between them. CDR1 SGHRS and CDR2 YFSETQ come from the germline V gene. In DNA, the CDR3 is TGCGCCAGCAGCTTGGTGGGGGGATCCTACAATGAGCAGTTCTTC. It encodes CASSLVGGSYNEQFF.

The chain joins TRBV29-1 to TRBJ2-5; 8 nucleotides match TRBD1. CDR3 length: 12 amino acids. V was clipped by 5 bases and J by 5 bases; unmatched bases: 4. The germline gives CDR1 SQVTM, CDR2 ANQGSEA. The CDR3 DNA follows: TGCAGCGTTAACAGGGGGAGGGAGACCCAGTACTTC. This gives the protein CSVNRGRETQYF.

J is TRBJ2-7 and V is TRBV4-1, with D possibly being TRBD2 (6 bases). The CDR3 has 16 residues. The V gene's germline CDR1 is MGHRA and CDR2 YSYEKL. Trimming shortened V by 1 base and J by 5 bases, and 18 bases separated the two germline ends. CDR3 loop: CASSQGVPGTRNEQYF. CDR3 bases: TGCGCCAGCAGCCAAGGGGTCCCGGGGACTCGGAACGAGCAGTACTTC.

The gene calls are TRBV12-5 and TRBJ2-1; TRBD2 agrees at 11 bases. This CDR3 contains 18 residues. Germline V gene data show CDR1 as LGHNT and CDR2 as FRNRAP. The trim removed 5 bases at V and 5 bases at J, leaving 14 bases unmatched. CDR3 in amino acids: CASGPTRASGRIDNEQFF. The DNA of the CDR3 is TGTGCTAGTGGTCCGACCCGGGCTAGCGGGAGGATCGACAATGAGCAGTTCTTC.

The genes are TRBV6-5 and TRBJ2-5, with D perhaps matching TRBD1 (6 bases). Trimming took off 2 bases at V and 6 bases at J, with 10 bases between the two ends. The germline gives CDR1 MNHEY, CDR2 SVGAGI. CDR3 length: 13 residues. Here the CDR3 DNA reads TGTGCCAGCAGTTACCCCAGGGGCCAGACCCAGTACTTC. It is translated as CASSYPRGQTQYF.

This chain uses TRBV5-4 with TRBJ2-3, with D possibly TRBD1 on 5 matching bases. This CDR3 comprises 15 residues. Germline-derived CDR1 and CDR2 are SGHNT and YYREEE (reference sequence). Between the trimmed V and J ends, which lost 1 base and 0 bases, there was a span of 9 bases. Here the CDR3 reads CASSLRAGSTDTQYF. Here the CDR3 DNA reads TGTGCCAGCAGCTTGAGGGCAGGGAGCACAGATACGCAGTATTTT. Using reference TRBV5-4 and TRBJ2-3 for the parts outside the CDR3, the full variable domain is ETGVTQSPTHLIKTRGQQVTLRCSSQSGHNTVSWYQQALGQGPQFIFQYYREEENGRGNFPPRFSGLQFPNYSSELNVNALELDDSALYLCASSLRAGSTDTQYFGPGTRLTVL.

This rearrangement joins TRBV7-9 to TRBJ1-2; D not certain. The CDR3 spans 15 residues. CDR1 is SEHNR and CDR2 is FQNEAQ in the germline V gene (reference sequence). With 1 base removed from V and 2 bases from J, the gap between germline ends came to 11 bases. The CDR3 DNA reads as TGTGCCAGCAGCTTAGATCCCGAGCTCAACTATGGCTACACCTTC. This translates into CASSLDPELNYGYTF.

The V gene is TRBV5-8, the J gene TRBJ1-2; D unclear. V was shortened by 2 bases and J by 3 bases, with 11 bases between the two germline ends. Germline loops: CDR1 SGHTS, CDR2 YDEGEE. There are 14 residues in the CDR3. CDR3 amino acids: CASSFFGRDYGYTF. CDR3 sequence (DNA): TGTGCCAGCAGCTTCTTTGGCCGGGACTATGGCTACACCTTC.

V gene TRBV5-5 combines with J gene TRBJ1-1; TRBD1 aligns across 9 bases. The CDR3 has 15 residues. Germline V lookup: CDR1 SGHKS, CDR2 YYEKEE (reference sequence). With V trimmed by 4 bases and J by 4 bases, 8 bases remained unmatched. The CDR3 here is CASSGGDRVSTEAFF. The CDR3 nucleotides are TGTGCCAGCAGCGGCGGGGACAGGGTCTCCACTGAAGCTTTCTTT.

The genes are TRBV25-1 and TRBJ2-5; 8 bases fit TRBD1. The better agreement between TRBJ2-7 and the DNA end casts doubt on the J call. Germline CDR1 and CDR2: MGHDK and SYGVNS. This CDR3 is built from 15 residues. The CDR3 reads CASRARQGRSYEQYF. DNA of the CDR3: TGTGCCAGCAGGGCCAGACAGGGGAGGTCCTACGAGCAGTACTTC.

V gene TRBV6-5 combines with J gene TRBJ2-7; 11 nucleotides line up with TRBD1. Trimming took 8 bases from V and 7 from J; bases not matched to a gene: 7. This CDR3 is 13 amino acids long. Per the germline V gene, CDR1 is MNHEY and CDR2 is SVGAGI. This CDR3 reads CASVGQGAREQYF. As DNA, the CDR3 is TGTGCCAGCGTCGGACAGGGGGCGCGGGAGCAGTACTTC.

The V and J genes are TRBV7-9 and TRBJ1-2; TRBD1 is a possible D gene (5 bases). V lost 5 bases and J lost 8, with 15 bases in between. Germline CDR1 SEHNR, CDR2 FQNEAQ (reference sequence). This CDR3 is built from 13 residues. For the CDR3, the DNA is TGTGCCAGCAGCCCGTCGGGGGAGGAGGGCTACACCTTC. It codes for CASSPSGEEGYTF.

The chain combines TRBV5-6 with TRBJ1-2; 8 positions match TRBD1. The CDR3 has 14 residues. The trim removed 0 bases at V and 9 bases at J, leaving 7 bases unmatched. Per the germline V gene, CDR1 is SGHDT and CDR2 is YYEEEE. CDR3 coding DNA: TGTGCCAGCAGCTTGGGACAGGGGACTACGAGCTACACCTTC. It codes for CASSLGQGTTSYTF. Based on the CDR3 plus reference TRBV5-6 and TRBJ1-2, the full variable domain is DAGVTQSPTHLIKTRGQQVTLRCSPKSGHDTVSWYQQALGQGPQFIFQYYEEEERQRGNFPDRFSGHQFPNYSSELNVNALLLGDSALYLCASSLGQGTTSYTFGSGTRLTVV.

This CDR3 reads CASSVASSYTGELFF. CDR3 in DNA: TGTGCCAGCAGCGTAGCTAGCAGCTACACCGGGGAGCTGTTTTTT. The J gene is TRBJ2-2, the V gene TRBV9, with D possibly TRBD2 on 5 matching bases. The CDR3 contains 15 residues. V lost 0 bases and J 3 bases, leaving 9 bases between the germline ends. CDR1 SGDLS and CDR2 YYNGEE come from the germline V gene.

The J gene is TRBJ1-2, the V gene TRBV10-3; TRBD1 matches 12 bases. Trimming at V came to 4 bases and at J to 5 bases, leaving 5 bases not matched to a gene. The CDR3 is made up of 15 amino acids. The germline V gene encodes CDR1 ENHRY and CDR2 SYGVKD. This chain's CDR3 is CAISVGTGGAYGYTF. CDR3 DNA sequence: TGTGCCATCAGTGTAGGGACAGGGGGCGCATATGGCTACACCTTC.